These T cell receptor beta chains were read from a single sample in a study of blood T cells in healthy people across ages. TCRdb re-derived calls from the 5' RACE reads in MiXCR, one entry per CDR3 protein. The table shows 850,000 to 1,300,000 distinct CDR3 sequences, with roughly 45% occurring only once. Source material: blood. The receptors were sampled from a woman in her sixties in good health. The CDR3 runs from the conserved cysteine through the conserved F or W. A D gene is named only where the DNA matches it firmly. Not every row has a clone size; where given, it reads once, few, many or a size class.

TRBV29-1	NA	TRBJ2-7	many	CSVAPGGSSYNEQYF	TGCAGCGTCGCACCAGGGGGGAGCTCCTACAATGAGCAGTACTTC
TRBV12-3/TRBV12-4	NA	TRBJ2-3	few	CASRPLDGHLRVIDTQYF	TGTGCCAGCAGGCCGCTCGACGGCCATCTGAGGGTTATAGATACGCAGTATTTT
TRBV7-9	TRBD1	TRBJ2-1	NA	CASSQTGGVNEQFF	TGTGCCAGCAGCCAGACAGGGGGGGTAAATGAGCAGTTCTTC
TRBV25-1	NA	TRBJ1-5	NA	CASSPSGFGNQPQHF	TGTGCCAGCAGTCCATCGGGCTTTGGGAATCAGCCCCAGCATTTT
TRBV20-1	NA	TRBJ2-7	few	CSARVAGWDYEQYF	TGCAGTGCTAGAGTGGCGGGATGGGACTACGAGCAGTACTTC
TRBV13	TRBD2	TRBJ2-7	NA	CASTRTGLAGSGNEQYF	TGTGCCAGCACCCGAACCGGACTAGCGGGGAGCGGCAATGAGCAGTACTTC
TRBV6-6	NA	TRBJ1-1	NA	CATNGGTEAFF	TGTGCCACCAACGGCGGCACTGAAGCTTTCTTT
TRBV25-1	NA	TRBJ2-1	NA	CASSEFSGLVGEQFF	TGTGCCAGTAGTGAATTTAGCGGCCTGGTGGGTGAGCAGTTCTTC
TRBV28	NA	TRBJ2-5	NA	CASIRGLGETQYF	TGTGCCAGTATAAGAGGGCTGGGAGAGACCCAGTACTTC
TRBV12-3/TRBV12-4	TRBD2	TRBJ2-5	NA	CASSRRQGAGEQYF	TGTGCCAGCTCCCGGAGGCAGGGTGCGGGGGAGCAGTACTTC
TRBV15	TRBD2	TRBJ2-5	few	CATSRLAGDSAETQYF	TGTGCCACCAGCAGACTAGCGGGAGATAGTGCGGAGACCCAGTACTTC
TRBV20-1	NA	TRBJ2-1	NA	CSIVRVGDEQFF	TGCAGTATAGTAAGGGTAGGGGATGAGCAGTTCTTC
TRBV28	TRBD2	TRBJ2-1	NA	CASSLSGLATGGEQFF	TGTGCCAGCAGTTTATCAGGACTAGCTACTGGGGGTGAGCAGTTCTTC
TRBV30	TRBD1	TRBJ1-2	once	CACLDRTNGYTF	TGTGCCTGCCTGGACAGGACGAATGGCTACACCTTC
TRBV7-9	NA	TRBJ1-5	NA	CASSRDLSNQPQHF	TGTGCCAGCAGCCGTGACCTTAGCAATCAGCCCCAGCATTTT
TRBV5-1	NA	TRBJ2-3	few	CASSLSPENTDTQYF	TGCGCCAGCAGCTTGTCCCCAGAAAACACAGATACGCAGTATTTT
TRBV12-3/TRBV12-4	NA	TRBJ2-6	NA	CASSLTGGRFGANVLTF	TGTGCCAGCAGTTTAACCGGGGGGCGCTTTGGGGCCAACGTCCTGACTTTC
TRBV6-5	NA	TRBJ1-5	NA	CASSYVGQPQHF	TGTGCCAGCAGTTATGTGGGTCAGCCCCAGCATTTT
TRBV6-7	NA	TRBJ2-1	NA	CASSYSPVLEQFF	TGTGCCAGCAGTTACTCGCCCGTACTTGAGCAGTTCTTC
TRBV12-3/TRBV12-4	TRBD2	TRBJ2-3	NA	CASSFGSGGPSTDTQYF	TGTGCCAGCAGTTTCGGGAGCGGGGGGCCTAGCACAGATACGCAGTATTTT
TRBV7-8	NA	TRBJ2-1	NA	CASQALAGRDEQFF	TGTGCCAGCCAAGCGTTGGCGGGACGGGATGAGCAGTTCTTC
TRBV20-1	TRBD2	TRBJ2-1	few	CSARSGRGPDYNEQFF	TGCAGTGCTAGGAGCGGGAGGGGCCCTGACTACAATGAGCAGTTCTTC
TRBV12-3/TRBV12-4	NA	TRBJ2-7	many	CASSLGQSYEQYF	TGTGCCAGCAGTTTAGGACAGAGCTACGAGCAGTACTTC
TRBV6-5	TRBD2	TRBJ2-3	few	CASTGLAWDTQYF	TGTGCCAGCACTGGACTAGCATGGGATACGCAGTATTTT
TRBV12-5	NA	TRBJ1-5	NA	CASGLALGPGQPQHF	TGTGCTAGTGGTTTGGCTTTGGGGCCCGGACAGCCCCAGCATTTT
TRBV2	NA	TRBJ2-5	few	CASRARDSGETQYF	TGTGCCAGCAGAGCCCGGGACAGCGGGGAGACCCAGTACTTC
TRBV29-1	NA	TRBJ2-5	few	CSVSVQGWGETQYF	TGCAGCGTTTCCGTACAGGGATGGGGGGAGACCCAGTACTTC
TRBV7-9	TRBD1	TRBJ2-5	once	CASSLGGQRQETQYF	TGTGCCAGCAGCTTAGGGGGACAGAGACAAGAGACCCAGTACTTC